This TCR beta chain was captured by sequencing in a study of blood T cell repertoires in COVID-19. The wider study: The United States, Italy and Spain were the sources of the acute and convalescent COVID-19 samples. T cells, B-cell-depleted T cells, or PBMCs provided the cDNA or gDNA that served as material.

Original analysis: Estimated nucleated cell counts came from reference gene primer amplification. Method: immunoSEQ multiplex PCR; TCRdb's copy keeps in-frame clones and lacks some. Clone size and the V and J calls come from that table; the DNA yielded D and trimming. Altogether hundreds of thousands of clones are present, about 93% being singletons, with the ten largest covering 3% to 4%. The CDR3 consists of 14 residues. Germline V gives CDR1 SGHTA, CDR2 FQGNSA. The ends lost 10 bases at V and 5 bases at J; junction bases unmatched: 10. This sequence originates from a woman aged 18-29 years who had recovered from COVID-19. Sequencing input: peripheral blood. The chain joins TRBV7-2 to TRBJ1-2, with TRBD1 matching 10 bases. The CDR3 sequence is CAIRGQGSRYGYTF. The CDR3 DNA follows: TGTGCCATTAGGGGACAGGGGAGTAGGTATGGCTACACCTTC.